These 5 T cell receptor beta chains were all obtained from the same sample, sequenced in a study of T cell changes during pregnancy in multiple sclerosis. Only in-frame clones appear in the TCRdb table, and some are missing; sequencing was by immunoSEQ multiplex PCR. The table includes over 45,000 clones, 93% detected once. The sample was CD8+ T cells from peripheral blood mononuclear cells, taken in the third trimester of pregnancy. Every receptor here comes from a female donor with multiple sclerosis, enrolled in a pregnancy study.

The chain's CDR3 is CASSIMAGGTYEQYF. The CDR3, as DNA: TGTGCCAGTAGTATAATGGCGGGAGGTACCTACGAGCAGTACTTC. The J gene is TRBJ2-7, the V gene TRBV19, with 8 bases that match TRBD2. Germline V gives CDR1 LNHDA, CDR2 SQIVND (reference sequence). V lost 2 bases, J lost 2 bases, and 5 bases stayed unmatched. The CDR3 consists of 15 residues.

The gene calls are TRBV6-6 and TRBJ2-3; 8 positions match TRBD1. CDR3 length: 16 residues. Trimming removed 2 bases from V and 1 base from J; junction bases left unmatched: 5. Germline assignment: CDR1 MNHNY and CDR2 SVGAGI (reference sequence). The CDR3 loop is CASSYLPGQGTDTQYF. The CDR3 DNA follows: TGTGCCAGCAGTTACCTTCCGGGACAGGGCACAGATACGCAGTATTTT.

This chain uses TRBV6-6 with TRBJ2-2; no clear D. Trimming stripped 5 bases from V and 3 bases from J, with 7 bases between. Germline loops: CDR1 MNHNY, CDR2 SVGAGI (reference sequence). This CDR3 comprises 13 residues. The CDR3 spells CASSPSYTGELFF. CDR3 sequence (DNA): TGTGCCAGCAGTCCTTCCTACACCGGGGAGCTGTTTTTT.

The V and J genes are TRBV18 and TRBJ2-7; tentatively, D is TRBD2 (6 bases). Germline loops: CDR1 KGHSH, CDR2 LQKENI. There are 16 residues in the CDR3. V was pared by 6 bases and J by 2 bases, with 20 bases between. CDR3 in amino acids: CASSPQGGVGTYEQYF. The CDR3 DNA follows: TGTGCCAGCTCGCCTCAGGGCGGGGTAGGGACCTACGAGCAGTACTTC.

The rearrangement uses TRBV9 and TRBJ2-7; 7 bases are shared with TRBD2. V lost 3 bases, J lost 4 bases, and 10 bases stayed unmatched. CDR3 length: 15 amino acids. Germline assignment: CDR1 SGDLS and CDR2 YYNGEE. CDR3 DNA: TGTGCCAGCAGCGCTGATTGGGGGGAGGGGTACGAGCAGTACTTC. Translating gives CASSADWGEGYEQYF.